One and the same sample provided the 31 T cell receptor beta chains below, sequenced in a study of T-cell reconstitution after alpha-beta-depleted transplantation in children. Unique molecular identifiers were incorporated when the TCRbeta library was constructed. TCRdb analysed the PCR reads with MiXCR anew, one entry per CDR3 protein. The sample yields about 640,000 distinct CDR3 sequences, 15% to 20% seen once. The sample was PBMCs from the stem cell graft donor, taken from the stem cell graft. The receptor set was obtained from a human donor who donated a stem cell graft to a child with acute myeloid leukemia.

In this sample, this clonotype turned up many times. CDR3 in amino acids: CASSKEEEGRRSLLAKNIQYF. The CDR3 DNA is TGTGCCAGCAGCAAAGAGGAAGAGGGTCGAAGGAGCCTACTAGCCAAAAACATTCAGTACTTC. The chain employs TRBV21-1 and TRBJ2-4; TRBD2 reflects the table's D call only, with no check against the DNA. TRBV21-1 constitutes a pseudogene. This CDR3 spans 21 amino acids.

The J gene is TRBJ2-3, the V gene TRBV11-2; 13 bases align to TRBD2. With V trimmed by 3 bases and J by 5 bases, 5 bases remained unmatched. The CDR3 has 16 amino acids. Germline V gene data show CDR1 as SGHAT and CDR2 as FQNNGV. The CDR3 spells CASSLGTSGVVDTQYF. The CDR3 coding sequence is TGTGCCAGCAGCTTGGGGACTAGCGGGGTGGTAGATACGCAGTATTTT.

The chain has TRBV7-2 and TRBJ2-7; D assignment may be TRBD1 or TRBD2 (5 bases each). Trimming removed 3 bases at V and 5 bases at J, with 11 bases between. The CDR3 extends over 13 amino acids. Germline V gene lookup returns CDR1 SGHTA and CDR2 FQGNSA. The CDR3 bases are TGTGCCAGCAGCTTCCGGGACCCCCACGAGCAGTACTTC. This translates into CASSFRDPHEQYF. The complete variable domain, with remaining parts taken from reference TRBV7-2 and TRBJ2-7, reads GAGVSQSPSNKVTEKGKDVELRCDPISGHTALYWYRQSLGQGLEFLIYFQGNSAPDKSGLPSDRFSAERTGGSVSTLTIQRTQQEDSAVYLCASSFRDPHEQYFGPGTRLTVT.

This clonotype was seen ten or more times. A much more abundant neighbour one base away suggests this may be a read error. V and J are TRBV20-1 and TRBJ2-3, with 8 bases fitting TRBD2. V dropped 3 bases and J dropped 2; count of bases not matched to a gene: 1. Looked up from germline, CDR1 is DFQATT and CDR2 is SNEGSKA (reference sequence). The CDR3 runs to 13 residues. This chain's CDR3 is CSASGGDTDTQYF. The CDR3 nucleotides read TGCAGTGCTAGCGGGGGGGACACAGATACGCAGTATTTT.

This chain connects TRBV5-5 to TRBJ1-1; D not resolved. The CDR3 totals 14 residues. V was cut by 3 bases and J by 2 bases, with 11 bases left in between. Germline CDR1 reads SGHKS; CDR2 reads YYEKEE (reference sequence). Here the CDR3 reads CASSSESRNTEAFF. Written as DNA, the CDR3 is TGTGCCAGCAGCTCAGAGAGCCGAAACACTGAAGCTTTCTTT. Variable domain in full (rest from reference TRBV5-5 and TRBJ1-1): DAGVTQSPTHLIKTRGQQVTLRCSPISGHKSVSWYQQVLGQGPQFIFQYYEKEERGRGNFPDRFSARQFPNYSSELNVNALLLGDSALYLCASSSESRNTEAFFGQGTRLTVV.

This clonotype was detected many times. The chain combines TRBV20-1 with TRBJ2-7; TRBD1 matches 8 bases. V was pared by 5 bases and J by 3 bases, with 6 bases of the junction left unmatched. Germline CDR1 reads DFQATT; CDR2 reads SNEGSKA (reference sequence). This CDR3 is 13 amino acids long. The CDR3 region is CSALQGAGYEQYF. The CDR3 region has the DNA TGCAGTGCTTTGCAGGGGGCAGGCTACGAGCAGTACTTC.

At least ten counts were recorded for this clonotype. The J gene is TRBJ2-1, the V gene TRBV7-9, with D maybe TRBD2 (5 bases). Germline values: CDR1 SEHNR, CDR2 FQNEAQ (reference sequence). V lost 5 bases, J lost 5 bases, and 10 bases lay in between. CDR3 length equals 13 residues. CDR3 amino acids: CASSPTRDNEQFF. The CDR3 nucleotides read TGTGCCAGCAGCCCCACTAGGGACAATGAGCAGTTCTTC.

This clonotype occurred a few times. The chain joins TRBV20-1 to TRBJ1-1, with D tentatively TRBD1 (5 bases). Deletions cut 0 bases from V and 5 bases from J, with 13 bases between. There are 14 residues in the CDR3. The germline gives CDR1 DFQATT, CDR2 SNEGSKA (reference sequence). CDR3 sequence (DNA): TGCAGTGCTAGAGATCCATGGGGGTGGACTGAAGCTTTCTTT. This gives the protein CSARDPWGWTEAFF.

This clonotype has a count of ten or more. The J gene is TRBJ1-6, the V gene TRBV20-1, with 9 bases that match TRBD1. Looked up from germline, CDR1 is DFQATT and CDR2 is SNEGSKA (reference sequence). Trimming cost V 1 base and J 6 bases; bases outside gene matches: 4. The CDR3 runs 15 residues. The CDR3 region is CSARASTGGNSPLHF. CDR3 bases: TGCAGTGCTAGAGCCTCGACAGGGGGTAATTCACCCCTCCACTTT.

This clonotype occurred a few times. The chain couples TRBV12-3 or TRBV12-4 to TRBJ2-3, with a possible D match to TRBD1 (5 bases). Between the trimmed V and J ends, which lost 6 bases and 3 bases, there was a span of 7 bases. The CDR3 spans 12 residues. Here the CDR3 DNA reads TGTGCCAGCAGCAGACAGACAGATACGCAGTATTTT. Translation gives CASSRQTDTQYF.

The chain has TRBV4-2 and TRBJ2-7; 9 positions match TRBD1. Germline CDR1 LGHNA, CDR2 YNFKEQ. J was trimmed by 9 bases and V by 4 bases; bases with no gene match: 7. The CDR3 length is 13 residues. CDR3 coding DNA: TGTGCCAGCAGCCCCGGGACAGGGCTGTTGCAGTACTTC. Its protein is CASSPGTGLLQYF.

This clonotype was counted at least ten times. This CDR3 is CSAREWGQGGSYEQYV. The CDR3 nucleotides read TGCAGTGCTAGAGAGTGGGGACAGGGCGGTTCCTACGAGCAGTACGTC. The chain combines TRBV20-1 with TRBJ2-7, with 9 bases aligning to TRBD1. CDR3 length equals 16 residues. CDR1 is DFQATT and CDR2 is SNEGSKA in the germline V gene (reference sequence). V was clipped by 0 bases and J by 1 base; unmatched bases: 7.

In this sample, this clonotype turned up a few times. The CDR3 region has the DNA TGTGCCAGCAGCGACTATAACTATGGCTACACCTTC. Protein: CASSDYNYGYTF. The chain links TRBV7-9 to TRBJ1-2; D gene unclear. Germline V lookup: CDR1 SEHNR, CDR2 FQNEAQ (reference sequence). The CDR3 consists of 12 residues. V was trimmed by 5 bases and J by 1 base, leaving 5 bases between them.

In nucleotides, the CDR3 is TGTGCCATCAGTGAGAGGTCGGCGGGGGGGCTTGATACGCAGTATTTT. Translation gives CAISERSAGGLDTQYF. V usage is TRBV10-3 and J usage is TRBJ2-3; 9 nucleotides agree with TRBD2. This CDR3 comprises 16 residues. Germline values: CDR1 ENHRY, CDR2 SYGVKD. Trimming took 2 bases from V and 6 from J; bases not matched to a gene: 9.

Note on this clonotype: This may stem from a read error, because a much larger clone lies one nucleotide away. This rearrangement joins TRBV9 to TRBJ2-3; 9 positions agree with TRBD2. From germline, CDR1 is SGDLS and CDR2 YYNGEE. CDR3 size: 16 residues. CDR3 protein: CASSVVGGGAADMQYF. The CDR3, as DNA: TGTGCCAGCAGCGTAGTGGGCGGGGGGGCGGCAGATATGCAGTATTTT.

This clonotype was detected many times. The chain has TRBV29-1 and TRBJ2-1, with unresolved D. This CDR3 contains 14 residues. Trimming left V 3 bases short and J 0 bases short, with 9 bases between. Germline V gene sequence: CDR1 SQVTM, CDR2 ANQGSEA. CDR3 loop: CSVDSGVSYNEQFF. CDR3 bases: TGCAGCGTTGACTCTGGGGTCTCCTACAATGAGCAGTTCTTC.

The sample holds one count of this clonotype. This chain uses TRBV6-2 or TRBV6-3 with TRBJ2-7; 9 bases map to TRBD1. J gave up 6 bases and V 8 bases, and 8 bases lay outside the gene matches. Germline V gene lookup returns CDR1 MNHEY and CDR2 SVGEGT. This CDR3 is built from 13 residues. This chain's CDR3 is CASSGTGTGEQYV. The CDR3 DNA follows: TGTGCCAGCTCCGGGACAGGGACTGGCGAGCAGTACGTC.

This clonotype was observed many times. The chain couples TRBV7-9 to TRBJ2-3; possible D gene TRBD1, 6 bases. The V gene lost 5 bases and the J gene lost 5 bases, with 17 bases spanning the gap. This CDR3 is built from 15 residues. Germline CDR1 and CDR2: SEHNR and FQNEAQ (reference sequence). The CDR3 loop is CASSQHGGQGDTQYF. CDR3 DNA sequence: TGTGCCAGCAGCCAACATGGGGGCCAGGGAGATACGCAGTATTTT.

This clonotype came up many times. The rearrangement uses TRBV28 and TRBJ1-5, with D perhaps matching TRBD1 (6 bases). The CDR3 spans 15 residues. The ends were cut back, 5 bases at V and 11 bases at J, with 22 bases in the middle. Germline V gene sequence: CDR1 MDHEN, CDR2 SYDVKM. In DNA form, the CDR3 reads TGTGCCAGCAGTCGATTACGACAGGCCAGGAGGGCCCAGCATTTT. It specifies CASSRLRQARRAQHF.

This clonotype was counted a few times. The V gene is TRBV4-1, the J gene TRBJ1-1; D not resolved. The CDR3 runs 13 residues. CDR1 and CDR2 from the germline V gene are MGHRA and YSYEKL. Trimming left V 0 bases short and J 3 bases short, with 5 bases between. In nucleotides, the CDR3 is TGCGCCAGCAGCCAAGAGGGGTACACTGAAGCTTTCTTT. Protein sequence: CASSQEGYTEAFF.

This clonotype turned up a few times. J is TRBJ2-1 and V is TRBV10-3; D perhaps matches TRBD2 (7 bases). V lost 3 bases to trimming and J lost 3 bases, with 15 bases between them. The CDR3 has 16 residues. Germline V CDR1 and CDR2: ENHRY, SYGVKD. The CDR3 spells CAISDISGGLYNEQFF. CDR3 in DNA: TGTGCCATCAGTGATATTTCGGGGGGCCTCTACAATGAGCAGTTCTTC.

This clonotype was counted many times. The rearrangement links TRBV12-3 or TRBV12-4 to TRBJ1-1, with D tentatively TRBD1 (5 bases). This CDR3 has 14 residues. The V end lost 4 bases, the J end lost 4 bases, and 13 bases lay between the germline ends. The CDR3 loop reads CASSWTAGRTEAFF. The CDR3 nucleotides are TGTGCCAGCAGTTGGACTGCAGGGCGCACTGAAGCTTTCTTT.

This clonotype was observed at least ten times. The CDR3 DNA reads TGTGCCAGCAGAGTAGGCGTTCCGGCCTACGAGCAGTACTTC. Translating gives CASRVGVPAYEQYF. The chain couples TRBV6-2 or TRBV6-3 to TRBJ2-7; D gene unclear. Germline-derived CDR1 and CDR2 are MNHEY and SVGEGT. Trimming pared 6 bases from V and 2 bases from J, leaving 14 bases between. The CDR3 is made up of 14 amino acids.

This clonotype was recorded many times. The chain has TRBV10-3 and TRBJ2-7, with D perhaps assigned TRBD1 or TRBD2 (5 bases each). This CDR3 is built from 14 residues. Germline V lookup: CDR1 ENHRY, CDR2 SYGVKD. Trimming removed 6 bases at V and 2 bases at J, with 14 bases between. The CDR3 loop reads CAISPGPQAYEQYF. CDR3 bases: TGTGCCATCAGCCCGGGACCCCAGGCCTACGAGCAGTACTTC.

In this sample, this clonotype turned up many times. The chain is built from TRBV5-1 and TRBJ1-2; the match to TRBD1 covers 9 bases. Germline loops: CDR1 SGHRS, CDR2 YFSETQ. This CDR3 comprises 15 residues. V shed 0 bases and J 6 bases; nucleotides not matched to a gene: 6. The CDR3 is CASSLGRGQGNGYTF. The DNA of the CDR3 is TGCGCCAGCAGCTTGGGAAGGGGACAGGGAAATGGCTACACCTTC.

This clonotype was counted a few times. The chain couples TRBV24-1 to TRBJ1-1; D not resolved. CDR3 length: 13 residues. CDR1 is KGHDR and CDR2 is SFDVKD in the germline V gene. The CDR3 DNA is TGTGCTACTAGACCCTCCGAGAACACTGAAGCTTTCTTT. Protein: CATRPSENTEAFF.

This clonotype was detected many times. The gene calls are TRBV20-1 and TRBJ1-1; D is perhaps TRBD1 (5 bases). The CDR3 covers 15 residues. Between the trimmed V and J ends, which lost 4 bases and 1 base, there was a span of 16 bases. Per germline, CDR1 DFQATT and CDR2 SNEGSKA (reference sequence). The CDR3 region is CSATPKRQGNTEAFF. For the CDR3, the DNA is TGCAGTGCTACCCCTAAACGGCAGGGGAACACTGAAGCTTTCTTT.

The chain uses TRBV20-1 and TRBJ2-1; perhaps TRBD2 as D (7 bases). This CDR3 comprises 17 residues. Germline values: CDR1 DFQATT, CDR2 SNEGSKA (reference sequence). The V end was cut by 0 bases, the J end by 5 bases, with 20 bases between. This CDR3 is CSARDPILGGANNEQFF. The CDR3 coding sequence is TGCAGTGCTAGAGACCCTATTCTGGGGGGGGCCAACAATGAGCAGTTCTTC.

In this sample, this clonotype turned up a few times. The V call is TRBV4-2, the J call TRBJ1-1, with unresolved D. V lost 4 bases and J 3 bases, leaving 9 bases between the germline ends. Germline CDR1 and CDR2: LGHNA and YNFKEQ. The CDR3 length is 13 residues. This CDR3 is CASSPDIYTEAFF. The CDR3 DNA reads as TGTGCCAGCAGCCCAGACATATACACTGAAGCTTTCTTT.

The V and J genes are TRBV29-1 and TRBJ2-6; D perhaps matches TRBD2 (6 bases). Trimming removed 4 bases at V and 0 bases at J, with 13 bases between. The CDR3 consists of 16 residues. CDR1 and CDR2 (germline): SQVTM, ANQGSEA. The CDR3 loop reads CSVGGLESSGANVLTF. The CDR3 DNA reads TGCAGCGTTGGGGGACTCGAGAGCTCTGGGGCCAACGTCCTGACTTTC.

The table lists this clonotype with a few counts. This chain connects TRBV7-9 to TRBJ2-3, with 12 positions matching TRBD2. The CDR3 totals 16 residues. V was pared by 6 bases and J by 2 bases, with 6 bases of the junction left unmatched. The germline V gene encodes CDR1 SEHNR and CDR2 FQNEAQ (reference sequence). The CDR3 DNA follows: TGTGCCAGCAGTTCCGGGACTAGCGGGTACACAGATACGCAGTATTTT. This gives the protein CASSSGTSGYTDTQYF.